Sequencing of this T cell receptor (beta chain) was carried out in a study of blood T cells in healthy people across ages. Germline V gives CDR1 SQVTM, CDR2 ANQGSEA. V lost 4 bases, J lost 5 bases, and 14 bases lay in between. The length of the CDR3 is 13 residues. The authors ran a second PCR of about 6 to 11 cycles using a sample-barcoded 5' primer and a J-beta primer mix. TCRdb independently ran MiXCR on the 5' RACE reads; one entry per CDR3 protein. The table has approximately 1,100,000 distinct CDR3 sequences, 35% to 55% seen once. Each donor's blood draw was 7.5 to 10 milliliters of peripheral blood. For this clonotype: Its antigen is unidentified.

Study-wide results and limits: The study found more naive CD4+ cells and higher diversity in long-lived than aged donors.

This rearrangement joins TRBV29-1 to TRBJ2-5; D is possibly TRBD1 (6 bases). The sample taken for sequencing was blood. The sequence was obtained from a woman aged 55-75 years in good health. CDR3 sequence reads: CSVAGQPTETQYF. In DNA, the CDR3 is TGCAGCGTTGCAGGACAGCCCACGGAGACCCAGTACTTC. Using reference TRBV29-1 and TRBJ2-5 for the parts outside the CDR3, the full variable domain is SAVISQKPSRDICQRGTSLTIQCQVDSQVTMMFWYRQQPGQSLTLIATANQGSEATYESGFVIDKFPISRPNLTFSTLTVSNMSPEDSSIYLCSVAGQPTETQYFGPGTRLLVL.